The 28 T cell receptor beta chains reported below all come from one sample, sequenced in a study of T cell repertoires in cytomegalovirus infection (dated by TCRdb to between 2018 and 2021). Sequencing took place on an Illumina HiSeq 1500. TCRdb's own reprocessing of the public reads used fastp at Q25 and MiXCR and kept productive beta chains. Rows are unified per CDR3 protein, each entry keeping the most common DNA and genes. The sample data list more than 45,000 distinct CDR3 sequences, and 20% of these were observed just once. Of the sample, about two thirds falls within the top ten clones. The treatment or condition label for this specimen denotes: in vitro stimulation with specific CMV peptide epitopes to enrich CMV-specific T cells. Their recognized antigens are unknown. The sample in question was CD8+ T cells from cultured PBMCs, obtained from culture after CMV antigen stimulation. These TCRs come from a human donor in good health (CMV status not recorded). Some clones in this sample may be carry-over from other donors' samples.

This clonotype was detected ten times or more. This chain uses TRBV7-6 with TRBJ2-3, with TRBD2 matching 11 bases. The germline V gene encodes CDR1 SGHVS and CDR2 FNYEAQ. Trimming took 5 bases from V and 6 from J; bases not matched to a gene: 7. The CDR3 length is 15 residues. The CDR3 sequence is CASSPWTSGSDTQYF. The CDR3 nucleotides read TGTGCCAGCAGCCCCTGGACTAGCGGGTCCGATACGCAGTATTTT.

The rearrangement uses TRBV6-6 and TRBJ2-2; maybe TRBD1 (6 bases). This CDR3 region has 13 residues. Germline CDR1 MNHNY, CDR2 SVGAGI (reference sequence). V lost 6 bases, J lost 6 bases, and 11 bases lay in between. DNA for the CDR3: TGTGCCAGCAGGGACAGAAGGCCCGGGGAGCTGTTTTTT. It specifies CASRDRRPGELFF.

This clonotype has a handful of counts. The chain links TRBV20-1 to TRBJ2-1, with 7 bases that match TRBD2. CDR1 DFQATT and CDR2 SNEGSKA come from the germline V gene (reference sequence). The CDR3 consists of 15 residues. Trimming cost V 3 bases and J 0 bases; bases outside gene matches: 5. The DNA for the CDR3 is TGCAGTGCTAGGGGAGGGATGAGCTCCTACAATGAGCAGTTCTTC. Translating it yields CSARGGMSSYNEQFF.

V gene TRBV7-2 combines with J gene TRBJ1-1; D call uncertain. V gave up 0 bases and J gave up 6 bases, with 14 bases separating them. Germline V gene data show CDR1 as SGHTA and CDR2 as FQGNSA. The CDR3 runs to 15 residues. CDR3 sequence: CASSLAPGLWAEAFF. In DNA, the CDR3 is TGTGCCAGCAGCTTAGCGCCGGGGTTATGGGCTGAAGCTTTCTTT.

This clonotype came up many times. The J gene is TRBJ2-1, the V gene TRBV6-2 or TRBV6-3; D perhaps matches TRBD2 (5 bases). V shed 6 bases and J shed 1 base, with 13 bases lying between them. The V gene's germline CDR1 is MNHEY and CDR2 SVGEGT. This CDR3 region has 15 residues. The CDR3 reads CASSPSADSYNEQFF. CDR3 DNA sequence: TGTGCCAGCAGCCCCTCAGCGGATTCCTACAATGAGCAGTTCTTC.

The chain is built from TRBV7-1 and TRBJ1-1; TRBD1 aligns across 8 bases. TRBV7-1 has ORF status, its function being uncertain. The ends lost 5 bases at V and 9 bases at J; junction bases unmatched: 11. The CDR3 sequence is 14 residues long. The CDR3 DNA reads TGTGCCAGCAGCCCCCAGAACCGACAGGGGAAAGCTTTCTTT. Translation: CASSPQNRQGKAFF.

This clonotype appeared a few times. The chain uses TRBV7-2 and TRBJ2-3, with D possibly being TRBD2 (5 bases). V was trimmed by 5 bases and J by 9 bases, leaving 18 bases between them. CDR1 is SGHTA, CDR2 FQGNSA, per germline. CDR3 length: 14 amino acids. The CDR3 region is CASSPGGGLSTQYF. The CDR3 nucleotides read TGTGCCAGCAGCCCCGGAGGTGGCCTGAGCACGCAGTATTTT.

V and J are TRBV6-2 or TRBV6-3 and TRBJ2-1; the match to TRBD2 covers 7 bases. Germline V CDR1 and CDR2: MNHEY, SVGEGT. V shed 0 bases and J 9 bases; nucleotides not matched to a gene: 11. The CDR3 extends over 16 amino acids. CDR3 sequence (DNA): TGTGCCAGCAGTTACTCATCGGGGGGTAATGAGGCTGAGCAGTTCTTC. Translating it yields CASSYSSGGNEAEQFF.

This clonotype has only a few counts. The chain combines TRBV7-8 with TRBJ2-1; possibly TRBD2 for D (5 bases). The V gene's germline CDR1 is SGHVS and CDR2 FQNEAQ. The CDR3 loop spans 15 amino acids. The V and J ends lost 4 bases and 4 bases respectively, with 14 bases between them. In nucleotides, the CDR3 is TGTGCCAGCAGCTCATCGCGGACTGGGTACAATGAGCAGTTCTTC. It translates to CASSSSRTGYNEQFF.

The chain employs TRBV7-9 and TRBJ1-2, with D possibly being TRBD1 (5 bases). Germline values: CDR1 SEHNR, CDR2 FQNEAQ (reference sequence). V shed 4 bases and J shed 8 bases, with 11 bases lying between them. This CDR3 has 12 residues. For the CDR3, the DNA is TGTGCCAGCAGCTCTGCAGGGAACGGCTACACCTTC. Encoded protein: CASSSAGNGYTF.

This clonotype was counted ten times or more. This chain uses TRBV10-2 with TRBJ2-1; D gene ambiguous. V was shortened by 3 bases and J by 8 bases, with 5 bases between the two germline ends. Germline assignment: CDR1 WSHSY and CDR2 SAAADI. This CDR3 region has 11 residues. The CDR3 sequence is CASSDWHEQFF. The DNA for the CDR3 is TGCGCCAGCAGTGATTGGCATGAGCAGTTCTTC.

Concerning this clonotype itself: This sequence may be a read error, since a much larger clone differs from it by one base. V gene TRBV7-2 combines with J gene TRBJ1-1; D possibly corresponds to TRBD1 (5 bases). Trimming removed 2 bases from V and 5 bases from J, with 6 bases in between. The CDR3 is made up of 12 amino acids. Germline V gene data show CDR1 as SGHTA and CDR2 as FQGNSA. CDR3: CASSLWGTEAFF. CDR3 nucleotide sequence: TGTGCCAGCAGCTTATGGGGGACTGAAGCTTTCTTT.

This clonotype turned up a few times. The J gene is TRBJ2-3, the V gene TRBV7-2, with TRBD1 matching over 9 bases. V shed 3 bases, J shed 3 bases, and the junction held 7 bases outside the gene matches. Per the germline V gene, CDR1 is SGHTA and CDR2 is FQGNSA. This CDR3 contains 16 residues. DNA of the CDR3: TGTGCCAGCAGCTTCCGGGACAGGGAGAGGACAGATACGCAGTATTTT. It encodes CASSFRDRERTDTQYF.

The chain is built from TRBV20-1 and TRBJ1-2; 7 bases match TRBD1. Per the germline V gene, CDR1 is DFQATT and CDR2 is SNEGSKA (reference sequence). V trimming: 1 base; J trimming: 13 bases; junction bases outside the gene matches: 3. The CDR3 totals 10 residues. The chain's CDR3 is CSARGQGFTF. CDR3 coding DNA: TGCAGTGCTAGAGGACAGGGTTTCACCTTC.

J is TRBJ2-5 and V is TRBV7-9; D is unclear. The V gene's germline CDR1 is SEHNR and CDR2 FQNEAQ (reference sequence). This CDR3 comprises 12 residues. Trimming stripped 2 bases from V and 5 bases from J, with 6 bases between. This CDR3 reads CASSLPRETQYF. Here the CDR3 DNA reads TGTGCCAGCAGCTTACCACGGGAGACCCAGTACTTC.

At least ten counts were recorded for this clonotype. The chain recombines TRBV7-2 with TRBJ2-7; 10 bases line up with TRBD2. The J segment lost 4 bases and the V segment lost 3 bases, leaving 6 bases of the junction unmatched. Per the germline V gene, CDR1 is SGHTA and CDR2 is FQGNSA. CDR3 length: 15 amino acids. The CDR3 region has the DNA TGTGCCAGCAGCTTCGGCCATAGCGGGGGGTACGAGCAGTACTTC. Protein: CASSFGHSGGYEQYF.

This clonotype occurred a few times. CDR3 sequence: CASSQETSSGDEQFF. In DNA, the CDR3 is TGCGCCAGCAGCCAAGAAACCTCATCCGGGGATGAGCAGTTCTTC. The chain employs TRBV4-3 and TRBJ2-1; possibly TRBD2 for D (5 bases). V was pared by 0 bases and J by 8 bases, with 14 bases between. Germline CDR1 and CDR2: LGHNA and YSLEER. This CDR3 has 15 amino acids.

This clonotype was detected only a few times. The rearrangement links TRBV27 to TRBJ2-1; D remains ambiguous. V was clipped by 1 base and J by 9 bases, with 10 bases between them. The CDR3 is 13 residues long. The germline V gene encodes CDR1 MNHEY and CDR2 SMNVEV (reference sequence). The CDR3 nucleotides are TGTGCCAGCAGTTTATTTCAAGACGGTGAGCAGTTCTTC. Protein product: CASSLFQDGEQFF.

Only a few counts were recorded for this clonotype. The chain uses TRBV7-2 and TRBJ2-5; 7 nucleotides align to TRBD2. The V gene end was trimmed by 4 bases and the J gene end by 2 bases; junction bases not matched to a gene: 22. The length of the CDR3 is 20 residues. The germline V gene encodes CDR1 SGHTA and CDR2 FQGNSA. The CDR3 coding sequence is TGTGCCAGCAGCTCAAGCCCCCTCTATAGAGCGGGGTTTTTGCAAGAGACCCAGTACTTC. Translating it yields CASSSSPLYRAGFLQETQYF.

The V and J genes are TRBV7-6 and TRBJ1-2; the D gene is possibly TRBD1 (5 bases). The CDR3 has 13 residues. Looked up from germline, CDR1 is SGHVS and CDR2 is FNYEAQ. Between the trimmed V and J ends, which lost 5 bases and 6 bases, there was a span of 13 bases. Written as DNA, the CDR3 is TGTGCCAGCAGCAGGGCAGGGTCGGATGGCTACACCTTC. Translation: CASSRAGSDGYTF.

This clonotype has just a few counts. The chain is built from TRBV6-6 and TRBJ1-1; no reliable D call. Germline V gene lookup returns CDR1 MNHNY and CDR2 SVGAGI (reference sequence). Deletions cut 7 bases from V and 1 base from J, with 10 bases between. CDR3 length equals 13 residues. The DNA for the CDR3 is TGTGCCAGCACAAGGGCTTCGAACACTGAAGCTTTCTTT. Translation gives CASTRASNTEAFF.

This clonotype was picked up a small number of times. The rearrangement joins TRBV4-1 to TRBJ2-7, with 7 positions matching TRBD2. Trimming removed 0 bases from V and 3 bases from J; junction bases left unmatched: 5. This CDR3 is 15 amino acids long. Germline loops: CDR1 MGHRA, CDR2 YSYEKL. CDR3 loop: CASSQDKGRVYEQYF. Written as DNA, the CDR3 is TGCGCCAGCAGCCAAGATAAGGGGAGGGTCTACGAGCAGTACTTC.

This clonotype was observed a handful of times. The chain uses TRBV9 and TRBJ2-1, with D perhaps matching TRBD2 (5 bases). Germline V gene lookup returns CDR1 SGDLS and CDR2 YYNGEE. This CDR3 has 14 residues. Trimming pared 0 bases from V and 7 bases from J, leaving 11 bases between. CDR3 DNA sequence: TGTGCCAGCAGCGTAGATATCGGGGTGAATGAGCAGTTCTTC. This translates into CASSVDIGVNEQFF. Filled out from reference TRBV9 and TRBJ2-1, the complete variable domain reads DSGVTQTPKHLITATGQRVTLRCSPRSGDLSVYWYQQSLDQGLQFLIQYYNGEERAKGNILERFSAQQFPDLHSELNLSSLELGDSALYFCASSVDIGVNEQFFGPGTRLTVL.

The chain has TRBV20-1 and TRBJ2-1, with 12 bases matching TRBD2. This CDR3 is 19 amino acids long. Germline trimming cut 3 bases from V and 1 base from J; bases unmatched to any gene: 13. Germline CDR1 and CDR2: DFQATT and SNEGSKA (reference sequence). CDR3 bases: TGCAGTGCTAGTCCTTTCGCTAGCGGGGGGGGTTTATCCTACAATGAGCAGTTCTTC. Its translation is CSASPFASGGGLSYNEQFF.

The CDR3 nucleotides read TGTGCCAGCGAACACTGGAACACTGAAGCTTTCTTT. This codes for CASEHWNTEAFF. The rearrangement joins TRBV7-9 to TRBJ1-1, with D unresolved. V shed 8 bases and J shed 1 base, with 8 bases lying between them. Germline-derived CDR1 and CDR2 are SEHNR and FQNEAQ (reference sequence). CDR3 length equals 12 residues.

DNA for the CDR3: TGTGCCAGCAGTTCCCTTGGACTGGTTCCCTACAATGAGCAGTTCTTC. This gives the protein CASSSLGLVPYNEQFF. The chain joins TRBV12-3 or TRBV12-4 to TRBJ2-1, with D possibly TRBD2 on 5 matching bases. The ends were cut back, 4 bases at V and 2 bases at J, with 15 bases in the middle. CDR3 length: 16 residues.

This sequence joins TRBV7-8 and TRBJ2-1; D is perhaps TRBD2 (5 bases). This CDR3 is built from 16 residues. V was trimmed by 1 base and J by 2 bases, leaving 12 bases between them. CDR1 is SGHVS and CDR2 is FQNEAQ in the germline V gene. CDR3 coding DNA: TGTGCCAGCAGCTTAGAAAACGGGGTCCCCTACAATGAGCAGTTCTTC. Protein product: CASSLENGVPYNEQFF.

This chain links TRBV7-3 with TRBJ2-1; a weak D match, TRBD1 (6 bases). CDR1 SGHTA and CDR2 FQGTGA come from the germline V gene. The CDR3 has 16 amino acids. V lost 0 bases and J lost 0, with 9 bases in between. CDR3 bases: TGTGCCAGCAGCTTAACCGAAGGGGGCTCCTACAATGAGCAGTTCTTC. Protein sequence: CASSLTEGGSYNEQFF. The full variable domain, rest sourced from reference TRBV7-3 and TRBJ2-1, is GAGVSQTPSNKVTEKGKYVELRCDPISGHTALYWYRQSLGQGPEFLIYFQGTGAADDSGLPNDRFFAVRPEGSVSTLKIQRTERGDSAVYLCASSLTEGGSYNEQFFGPGTRLTVL.